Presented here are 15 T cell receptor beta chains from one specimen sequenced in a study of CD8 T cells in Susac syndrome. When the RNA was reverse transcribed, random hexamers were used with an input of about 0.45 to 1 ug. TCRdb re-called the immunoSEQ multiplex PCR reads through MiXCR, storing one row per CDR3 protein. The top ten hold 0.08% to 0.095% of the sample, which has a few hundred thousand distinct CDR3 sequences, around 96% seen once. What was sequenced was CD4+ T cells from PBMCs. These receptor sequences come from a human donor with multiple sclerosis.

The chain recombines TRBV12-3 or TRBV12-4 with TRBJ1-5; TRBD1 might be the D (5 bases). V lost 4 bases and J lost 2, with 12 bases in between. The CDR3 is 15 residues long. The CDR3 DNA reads TGTGCCAGCAGTTATTGGGGCAGGGGCAATCAGCCCCAGCATTTT. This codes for CASSYWGRGNQPQHF.

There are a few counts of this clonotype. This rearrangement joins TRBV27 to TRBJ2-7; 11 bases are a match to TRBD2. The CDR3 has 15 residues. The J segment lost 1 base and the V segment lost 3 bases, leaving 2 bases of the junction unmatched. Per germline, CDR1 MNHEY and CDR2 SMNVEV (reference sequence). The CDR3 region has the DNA TGTGCCAGCAGTTTGGGGACTAGCGGTTCCTACGAGCAGTACTTC. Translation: CASSLGTSGSYEQYF.

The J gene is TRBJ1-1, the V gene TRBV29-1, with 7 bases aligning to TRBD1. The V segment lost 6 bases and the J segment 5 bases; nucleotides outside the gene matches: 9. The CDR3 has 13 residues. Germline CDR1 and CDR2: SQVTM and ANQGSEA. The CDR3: CSVHQGVVTEAFF. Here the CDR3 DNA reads TGCAGCGTGCACCAGGGGGTTGTAACTGAAGCTTTCTTT. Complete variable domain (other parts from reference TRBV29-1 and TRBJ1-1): SAVISQKPSRDICQRGTSLTIQCQVDSQVTMMFWYRQQPGQSLTLIATANQGSEATYESGFVIDKFPISRPNLTFSTLTVSNMSPEDSSIYLCSVHQGVVTEAFFGQGTRLTVV.

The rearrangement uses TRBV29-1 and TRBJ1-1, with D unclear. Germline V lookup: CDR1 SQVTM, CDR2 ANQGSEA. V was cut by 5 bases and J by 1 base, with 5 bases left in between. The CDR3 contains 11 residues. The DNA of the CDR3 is TGCAGCGTTCTTCGGAACACTGAAGCTTTCTTT. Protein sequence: CSVLRNTEAFF.

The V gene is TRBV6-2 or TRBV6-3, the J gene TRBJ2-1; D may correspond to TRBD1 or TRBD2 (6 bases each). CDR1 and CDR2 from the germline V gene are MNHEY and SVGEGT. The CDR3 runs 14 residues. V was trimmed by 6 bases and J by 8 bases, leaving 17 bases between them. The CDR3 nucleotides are TGTGCCAGCAGGCAGACGGGGGCGGGATATGAGCAGTTCTTC. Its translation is CASRQTGAGYEQFF.

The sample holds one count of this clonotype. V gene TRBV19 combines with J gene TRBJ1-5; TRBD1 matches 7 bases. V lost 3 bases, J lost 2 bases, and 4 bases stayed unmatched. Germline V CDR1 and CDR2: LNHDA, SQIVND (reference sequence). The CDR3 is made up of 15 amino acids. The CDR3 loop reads CASSIGTGGNQPQHF. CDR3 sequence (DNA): TGTGCCAGTAGTATTGGTACAGGGGGCAATCAGCCCCAGCATTTT.

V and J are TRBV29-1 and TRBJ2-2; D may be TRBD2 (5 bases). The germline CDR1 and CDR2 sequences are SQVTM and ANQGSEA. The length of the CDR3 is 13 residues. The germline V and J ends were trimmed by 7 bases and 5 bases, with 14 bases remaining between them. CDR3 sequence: CSGRGPRTGELFF. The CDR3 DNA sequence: TGCAGCGGAAGAGGGCCGCGGACCGGGGAGCTGTTTTTT.

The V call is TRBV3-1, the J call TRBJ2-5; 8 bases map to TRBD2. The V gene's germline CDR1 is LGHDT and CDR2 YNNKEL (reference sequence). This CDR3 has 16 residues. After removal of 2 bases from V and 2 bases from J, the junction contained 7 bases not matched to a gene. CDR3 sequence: CASSQRVSGKQETQYF. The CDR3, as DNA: TGTGCCAGCAGCCAACGGGTTAGCGGGAAACAAGAGACCCAGTACTTC.

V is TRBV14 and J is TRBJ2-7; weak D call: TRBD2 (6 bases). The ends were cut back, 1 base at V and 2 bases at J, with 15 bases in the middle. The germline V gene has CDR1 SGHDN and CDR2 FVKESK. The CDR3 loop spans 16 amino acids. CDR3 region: CASSQGVGLLPYEQYF. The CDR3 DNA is TGTGCCAGCAGCCAAGGGGTAGGACTACTTCCCTACGAGCAGTACTTC.

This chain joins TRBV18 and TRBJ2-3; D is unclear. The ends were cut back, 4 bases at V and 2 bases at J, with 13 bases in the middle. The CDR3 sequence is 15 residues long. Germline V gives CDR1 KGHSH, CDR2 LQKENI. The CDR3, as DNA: TGTGCCAGCTCACGACGATCGGACGTCACAGATACGCAGTATTTT. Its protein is CASSRRSDVTDTQYF.

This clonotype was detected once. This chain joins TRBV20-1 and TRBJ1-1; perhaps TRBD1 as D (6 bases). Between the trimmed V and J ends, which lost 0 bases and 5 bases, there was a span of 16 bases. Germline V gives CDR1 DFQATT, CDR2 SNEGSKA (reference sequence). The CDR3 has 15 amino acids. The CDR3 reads CSARDGQSFGTEAFF. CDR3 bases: TGCAGTGCTAGAGATGGACAGAGCTTCGGGACTGAAGCTTTCTTT.

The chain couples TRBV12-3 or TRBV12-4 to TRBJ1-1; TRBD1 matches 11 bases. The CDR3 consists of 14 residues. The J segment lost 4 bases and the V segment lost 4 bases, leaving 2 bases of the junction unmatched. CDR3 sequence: CASSWTGGGTEAFF. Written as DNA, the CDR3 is TGTGCCAGCAGTTGGACAGGGGGCGGCACTGAAGCTTTCTTT.

CDR3 coding DNA: TGTGCCACAACAGGGTTTAACTATGGCTACACCTTC. Residues: CATTGFNYGYTF. The rearrangement links TRBV3-1 to TRBJ1-2, with D tentatively TRBD1 (6 bases). CDR1 LGHDT and CDR2 YNNKEL come from the germline V gene (reference sequence). The CDR3 consists of 12 residues. The ends were cut back, 10 bases at V and 1 base at J, with 10 bases in the middle.

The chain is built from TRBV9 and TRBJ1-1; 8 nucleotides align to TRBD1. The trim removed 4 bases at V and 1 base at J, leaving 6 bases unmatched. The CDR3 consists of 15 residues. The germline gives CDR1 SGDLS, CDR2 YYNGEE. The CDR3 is CASSLGTGGNTEAFF. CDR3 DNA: TGTGCCAGCAGCCTCGGGACAGGTGGGAACACTGAAGCTTTCTTT. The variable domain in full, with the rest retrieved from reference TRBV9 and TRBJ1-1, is DSGVTQTPKHLITATGQRVTLRCSPRSGDLSVYWYQQSLDQGLQFLIQYYNGEERAKGNILERFSAQQFPDLHSELNLSSLELGDSALYFCASSLGTGGNTEAFFGQGTRLTVV.

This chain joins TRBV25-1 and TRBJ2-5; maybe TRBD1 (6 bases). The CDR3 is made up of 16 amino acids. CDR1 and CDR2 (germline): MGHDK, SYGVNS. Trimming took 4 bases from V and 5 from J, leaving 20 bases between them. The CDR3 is CASSAGATGRGETQYF. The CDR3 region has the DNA TGTGCCAGCAGTGCAGGGGCGACAGGTCGAGGGGAGACCCAGTACTTC.